Sequencing of this TCR beta chain was carried out in a study of control samples from healthy donors and cancer patients (dated by TCRdb to about 2020). The library was obtained by the immunoSEQ multiplex PCR assay. TCRdb obtained this table from immuneACCESS and retained in-frame rearrangements with V and J assigned. These tables miss some clones; where compared with another copy, unresolved V genes account for less than half of the shortfall, and the remainder is unexplained. Recorded for this sample are approximately 170,000 clones; approximately 90% of them occurred a single time. The ten largest clonotypes hold 0.65% to 0.75% of the sample. The CDR3 contains 14 residues, cysteine and phenylalanine counted. Left in the record is the CDR3 DNA by itself, 42 bases read in frame from the first base. V is cut by 4 bases and J by 10 bases, and the space between the germline ends is 17 bases. CDR1 is given as GTSNPN and CDR2 as SVGIG, both from the germline V gene (reference sequence).

This clone was recorded a few times. What this receptor recognizes is not known. No clone much larger than this one lies a single base away; base qualities are absent. This TCR derives from a woman aged 30 to 39 in good health. Sequencing input: blood. The receptor chain draws on TRBV30 and TRBJ1-6; the D gene lacks a confident call. In nucleotide form, the sequence is TGTGCCTGGACTACCGGGGAGGGTGCCTCACCCCTCCACTTT. Its product reads: CAWTTGEGASPLHF. The full variable domain, completed from the reference TRBV30 and TRBJ1-6 proteins outside the CDR3, reads SQTIHQWPATLVQPVGSPLSLECTVEGTSNPNLYWYRQAAGRGLQLLFYSVGIGQISSEVPQNLSASRPQDRQFILSSKKLLLSDSGFYLCAWTTGEGASPLHFGNGTRLTVT.